The sequence of this TCR beta chain was determined in a study of T cell repertoires in aging, cancer and after chemotherapy (dated by TCRdb to about 2019). Background on the whole study: The donors fell into six age groups ranging from 30 or younger to 70 or older, and each group had at least three individuals. Control TCR repertoires from healthy donors were recorded over several months to years, and clear clonal overlap was observed across re-sampling. The full dataset contained around 8.2 million TCR reads. The study profiled peripheral blood TCR beta repertoires from healthy donors and cancer patients to examine immunoaging and T cell reconstitution after chemotherapy. Alongside 95 healthy donors serving as a reference group, the cohort included 200 to 250 cancer patients, of whom roughly 91 had hematological cancers and 110 to 140 had solid cancers.

General conclusions and limits of the study: In healthy donors, the decline in TCR diversity with age was mainly due to loss of richness, whereas in cancer patients loss of evenness also played a role. It was noted by the authors that conclusions about immunological memory after chemotherapy cannot be drawn from the repertoire data. Compared with age-matched healthy donors, untreated patients with hematological or solid cancers had significantly lower TCR diversity and higher clonality in blood. Median generation probability increased over the chemotherapy interval in both cancer cohorts, suggesting repertoire reconstitution through rebound thymic output.

V is clipped by 3 bases and J by 2 bases, and the sequence between their germline boundaries is 20 bases long. CDR1 and CDR2 (DFQATT, SNEGSKA) derive from the germline V gene (reference sequence). There are 16 amino acids in the CDR3, from cysteine to phenylalanine inclusive. The kept DNA is CDR3 alone, 48 bases in frame from the first base. Using a mixed TRB-A/B primer pool, multiplex touch-down PCR amplified rearranged TRB sequences covering the V, D and J segments. Illumina adapters and sample indices were attached to the amplicons through two consecutive PCR reactions run with Phusion HS II polymerase. Amplicons were gel-purified with the NucleoSpin Gel and PCR Clean-up kit, then checked with Qubit and an Agilent 2100 Bioanalyzer. Libraries were sequenced on an Illumina MiSeq using 600-cycle, single-indexed, paired-end runs. Per the original workflow: MiXCR versions 2.12 and 3.0.5 were used to process TRB sequences. A clone was defined as each unique CDR3 nucleotide sequence, and only productive sequences supported by at least two reads were kept. The repertoire metrics were Shannon diversity, evenness, clonality (defined as one minus evenness), and alpha-parameterized diversity profiles covering alpha 0 to 5. Generation probabilities of clones in paired pre- and post-chemotherapy samples were computed with the IGoR algorithm. Clones were called with MiXCR by TCRdb after fastp trimmed the public reads at Q25, and only in-frame beta chains were retained. Each CDR3 protein appears once, grouped with its most common genes and DNA. In this record, the V and J calls reflect TCRdb's handling and not the investigators' own analysis. This sample comprises 9,900 or so distinct CDR3 sequences, roughly 33% of them detected only once. Together, the top ten hold under 20% of the sample.

TCR beta rearrangements were amplified from genomic DNA extracted from peripheral blood rather than from sorted cells or RNA. Details on this clonotype: There is no known antigen for this receptor. The record has no base qualities; no much larger clone is one base away.

Sequenced sample: blood. The receptor's source is a human donor in good health. The donor label of this sample is uncertain. This chain is built from TRBV20-1 and TRBJ2-7; the D region possibly corresponds to TRBD2 (6 bases align). The CDR3 protein sequence reads: CSASLTVGWGAYEQYF. The nucleotide sequence reads as follows: TGCAGTGCTAGTCTGACAGTGGGCTGGGGGGCCTACGAGCAGTACTTC.